This TCR beta chain is drawn from a study of blood T cell repertoires in COVID-19. Study background: T cells, B-cell-depleted T cells, or PBMCs supplied cDNA or gDNA.

In the source study's methods: Reference gene primer amplification gave nucleated cell count estimates. Sequencing used immunoSEQ multiplex PCR; TCRdb keeps in-frame clones, though not all of them. V, J and clone size are taken as reported in that table, and D and trimming were inferred from the DNA itself. The sample contains around 190,000 clones, roughly four fifths of which appear only once. CDR1 is SGHDN, CDR2 FVKESK, per germline. With 3 bases removed from V and 1 base from J, the gap between germline ends came to 13 bases. There are 16 residues in the CDR3. The origin of this receptor is a woman in her 70s with COVID-19, enrolled during active disease. The sequenced material came from peripheral blood. The chain uses TRBV14 and TRBJ1-3; D might be TRBD1 (5 bases). CDR3 region: CASSQQTVASGNTIYF. CDR3 coding DNA: TGTGCCAGCAGCCAGCAGACAGTAGCATCTGGAAACACCATATATTTT.